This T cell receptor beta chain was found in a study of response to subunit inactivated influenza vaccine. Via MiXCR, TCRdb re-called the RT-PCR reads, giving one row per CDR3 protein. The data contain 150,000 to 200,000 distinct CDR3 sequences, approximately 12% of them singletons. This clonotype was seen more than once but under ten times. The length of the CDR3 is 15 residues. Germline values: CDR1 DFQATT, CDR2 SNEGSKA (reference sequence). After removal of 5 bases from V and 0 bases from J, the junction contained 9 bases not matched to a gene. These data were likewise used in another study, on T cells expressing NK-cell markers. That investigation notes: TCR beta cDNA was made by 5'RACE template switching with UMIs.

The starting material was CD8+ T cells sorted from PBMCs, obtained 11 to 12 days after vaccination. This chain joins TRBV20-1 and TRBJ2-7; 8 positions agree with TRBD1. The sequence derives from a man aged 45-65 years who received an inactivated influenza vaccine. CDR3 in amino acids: CSAEGPDRASYEQYF. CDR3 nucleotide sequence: TGCAGTGCTGAGGGACCGGACAGGGCCTCCTACGAGCAGTACTTC.